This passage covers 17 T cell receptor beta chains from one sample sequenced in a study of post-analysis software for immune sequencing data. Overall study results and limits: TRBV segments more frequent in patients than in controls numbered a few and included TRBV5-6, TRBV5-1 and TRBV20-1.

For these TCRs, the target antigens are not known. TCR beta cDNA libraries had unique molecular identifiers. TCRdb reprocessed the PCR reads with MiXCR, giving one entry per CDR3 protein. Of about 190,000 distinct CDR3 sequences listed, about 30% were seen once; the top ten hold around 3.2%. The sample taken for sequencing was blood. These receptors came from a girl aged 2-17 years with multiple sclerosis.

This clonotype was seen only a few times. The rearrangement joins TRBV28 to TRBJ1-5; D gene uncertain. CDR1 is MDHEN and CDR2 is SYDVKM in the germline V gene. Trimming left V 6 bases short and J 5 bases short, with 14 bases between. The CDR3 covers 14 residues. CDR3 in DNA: TGTGCCAGCAGCTCGGACCCGTTCTATCAGCCCCAGCATTTT. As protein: CASSSDPFYQPQHF.

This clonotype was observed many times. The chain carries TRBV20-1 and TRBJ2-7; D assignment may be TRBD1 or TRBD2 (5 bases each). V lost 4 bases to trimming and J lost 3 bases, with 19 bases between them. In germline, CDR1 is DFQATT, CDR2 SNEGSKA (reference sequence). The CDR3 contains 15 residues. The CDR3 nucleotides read TGCAGTGCTATTCGGGACGGGCCAGGGATCTACGAGCAGTACTTC. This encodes CSAIRDGPGIYEQYF.

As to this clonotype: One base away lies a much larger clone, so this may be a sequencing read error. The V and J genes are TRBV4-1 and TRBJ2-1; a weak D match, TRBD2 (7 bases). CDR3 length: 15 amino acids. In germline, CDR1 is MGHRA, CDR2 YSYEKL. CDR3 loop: CACSRPEGGIYEQFF. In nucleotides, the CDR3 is TGCGCCTGCAGCCGGCCGGAGGGGGGGATTTATGAGCAGTTCTTC.

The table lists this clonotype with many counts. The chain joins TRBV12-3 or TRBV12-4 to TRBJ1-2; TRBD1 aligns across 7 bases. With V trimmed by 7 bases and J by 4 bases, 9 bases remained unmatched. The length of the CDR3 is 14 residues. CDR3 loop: CASTMTGYRYGYTF. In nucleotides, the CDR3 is TGTGCCAGCACCATGACAGGGTATCGCTATGGCTACACCTTC.

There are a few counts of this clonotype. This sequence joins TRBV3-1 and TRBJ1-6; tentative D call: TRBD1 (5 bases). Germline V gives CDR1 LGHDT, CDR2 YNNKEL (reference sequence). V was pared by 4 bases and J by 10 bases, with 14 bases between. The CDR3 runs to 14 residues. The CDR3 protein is CASSRGQGGSPLHF. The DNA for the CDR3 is TGTGCCAGCAGCCGAGGGCAGGGAGGGTCACCCCTCCACTTT.

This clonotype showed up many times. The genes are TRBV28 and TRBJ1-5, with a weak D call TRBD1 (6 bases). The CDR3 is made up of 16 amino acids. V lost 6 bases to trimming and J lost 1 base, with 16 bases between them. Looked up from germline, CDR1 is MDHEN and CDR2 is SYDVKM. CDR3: CASSPWGRGSNQPQHF. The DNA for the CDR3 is TGTGCCAGCAGCCCTTGGGGGCGCGGGAGCAATCAGCCCCAGCATTTT. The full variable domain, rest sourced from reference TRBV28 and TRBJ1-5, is DVKVTQSSRYLVKRTGEKVFLECVQDMDHENMFWYRQDPGLGLRLIYFSYDVKMKEKGDIPEGYSVSREKKERFSLILESASTNQTSMYLCASSPWGRGSNQPQHFGDGTRLSIL.

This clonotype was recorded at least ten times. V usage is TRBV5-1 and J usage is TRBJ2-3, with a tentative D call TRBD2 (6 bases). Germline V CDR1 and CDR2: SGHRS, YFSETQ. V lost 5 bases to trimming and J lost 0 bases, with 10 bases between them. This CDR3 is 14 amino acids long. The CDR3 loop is CASRGSGSTDTQYF. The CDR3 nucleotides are TGCGCCAGCAGGGGTAGCGGAAGCACAGATACGCAGTATTTT.

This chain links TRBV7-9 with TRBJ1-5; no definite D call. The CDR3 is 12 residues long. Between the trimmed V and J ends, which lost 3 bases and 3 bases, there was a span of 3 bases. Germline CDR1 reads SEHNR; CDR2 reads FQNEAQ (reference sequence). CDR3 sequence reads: CASSLDNQPQHF. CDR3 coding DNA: TGTGCCAGCAGCTTGGACAATCAGCCCCAGCATTTT.

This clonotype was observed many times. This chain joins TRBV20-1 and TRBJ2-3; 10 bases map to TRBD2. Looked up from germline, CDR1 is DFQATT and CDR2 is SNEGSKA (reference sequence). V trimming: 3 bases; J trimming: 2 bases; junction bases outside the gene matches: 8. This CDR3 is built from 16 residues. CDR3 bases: TGCAGTGCTAGTGTCCAAGCGGGAGGGGTCACAGATACGCAGTATTTT. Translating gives CSASVQAGGVTDTQYF.

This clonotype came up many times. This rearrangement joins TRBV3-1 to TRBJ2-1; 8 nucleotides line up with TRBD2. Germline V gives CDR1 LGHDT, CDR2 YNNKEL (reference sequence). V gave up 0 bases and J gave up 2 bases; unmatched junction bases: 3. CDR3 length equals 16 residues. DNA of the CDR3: TGTGCCAGCAGCCAAGAGGGTAGCGGGGCCTACAATGAGCAGTTCTTC. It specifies CASSQEGSGAYNEQFF.

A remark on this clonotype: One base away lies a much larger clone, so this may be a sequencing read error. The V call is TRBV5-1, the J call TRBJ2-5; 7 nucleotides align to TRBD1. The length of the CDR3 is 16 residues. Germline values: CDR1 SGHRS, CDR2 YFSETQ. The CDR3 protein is CASSLSTGHTQESQYF. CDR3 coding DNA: TGCGCCAGCAGCTTGTCGACAGGGCACACCCAAGAGTCCCAGTACTTC.

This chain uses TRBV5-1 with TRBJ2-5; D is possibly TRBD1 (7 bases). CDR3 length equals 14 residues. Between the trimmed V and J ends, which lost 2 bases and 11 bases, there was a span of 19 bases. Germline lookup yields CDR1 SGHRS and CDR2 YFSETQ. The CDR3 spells CASSFSGGHNEQYF. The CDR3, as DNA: TGCGCCAGCAGCTTTTCAGGGGGGCACAATGAGCAGTACTTC.

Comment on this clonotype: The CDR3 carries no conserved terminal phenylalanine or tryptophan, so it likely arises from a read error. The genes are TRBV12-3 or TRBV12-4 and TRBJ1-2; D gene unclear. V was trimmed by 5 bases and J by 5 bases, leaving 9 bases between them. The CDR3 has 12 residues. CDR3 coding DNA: TGTGCCAGCAGTCCTGACACTTATGGCTACACCTGC. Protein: CASSPDTYGYTC.

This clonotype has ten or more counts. The CDR3 DNA reads TGTGCCAGCAGCGCCAAAGCCCGGGACAGGCTCCAAGAGACCCAGTACTTC. Translation: CASSAKARDRLQETQYF. V gene TRBV6-1 combines with J gene TRBJ2-5, with TRBD1 matching 8 bases. Trimming took 6 bases from V and 1 from J; bases not matched to a gene: 13. CDR3 length: 17 residues. Germline V CDR1 and CDR2: MNHNS, SASEGT.

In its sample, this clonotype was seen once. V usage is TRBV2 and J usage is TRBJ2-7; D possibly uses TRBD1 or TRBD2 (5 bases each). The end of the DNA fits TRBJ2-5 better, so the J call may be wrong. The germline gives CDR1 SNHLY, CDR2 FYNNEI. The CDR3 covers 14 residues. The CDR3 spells CASSAEGIRETQYF. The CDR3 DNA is TGTGCCAGCAGCGCCGAGGGGATTCGCGAGACCCAGTACTTC.

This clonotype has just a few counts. CDR3 protein: CSAARGGSTDTQYF. CDR3 in DNA: TGCAGCGCCGCACGGGGGGGAAGCACAGATACGCAGTATTTT. This sequence joins TRBV29-1 and TRBJ2-3; 8 bases are a match to TRBD2. CDR3 size: 14 residues. The trim removed 7 bases at V and 0 bases at J, leaving 6 bases unmatched. Germline values: CDR1 SQVTM, CDR2 ANQGSEA.

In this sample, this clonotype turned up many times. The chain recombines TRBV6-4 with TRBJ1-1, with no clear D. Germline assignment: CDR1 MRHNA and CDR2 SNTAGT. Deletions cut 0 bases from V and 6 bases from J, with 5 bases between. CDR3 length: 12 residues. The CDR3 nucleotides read TGTGCCAGCAGTGACTCAGTGTCTGAAGCTTTCTTT. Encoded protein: CASSDSVSEAFF.